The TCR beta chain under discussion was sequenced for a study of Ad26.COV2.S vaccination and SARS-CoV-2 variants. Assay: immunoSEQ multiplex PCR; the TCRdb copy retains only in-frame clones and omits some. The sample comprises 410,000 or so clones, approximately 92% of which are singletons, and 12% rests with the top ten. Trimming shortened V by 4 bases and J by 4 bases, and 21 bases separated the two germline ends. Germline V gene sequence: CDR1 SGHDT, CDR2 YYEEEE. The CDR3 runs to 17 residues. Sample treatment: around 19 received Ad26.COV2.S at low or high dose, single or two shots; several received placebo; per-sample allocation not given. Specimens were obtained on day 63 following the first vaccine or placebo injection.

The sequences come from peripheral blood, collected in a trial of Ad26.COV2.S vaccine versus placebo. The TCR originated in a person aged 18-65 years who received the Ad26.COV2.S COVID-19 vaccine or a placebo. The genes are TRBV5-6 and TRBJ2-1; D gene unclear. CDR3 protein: CASSAFLTTTEYNEQFF. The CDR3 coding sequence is TGTGCCAGCAGCGCCTTCCTAACAACTACCGAATACAATGAGCAGTTCTTC.